One sample yielded the 6 T cell receptor beta chains listed below, sequenced in a study of cytomegalovirus exposure and HLA in healthy donors (dated by TCRdb to 2016 to 2017). The library was produced with the immunoSEQ multiplex PCR assay. For the multiplex PCR, a mixture combining 60 forward primers for TCR Vbeta segments and 13 reverse primers for TCR Jbeta segments was used. The table comes from immuneACCESS by way of TCRdb, which keeps in-frame sequences with V and J called. Part of the clones is missing from these tables; in studies checked, under half for an unresolved V gene and the rest for unknown reasons. This sample has more than 70,000 clones in its table, and roughly 80% of those were observed once. About 3% of the sample comes from the top ten. The specimen was PBMCs. The receptors derive from a man aged 40-55 years in good health and CMV-seronegative.

V usage is TRBV7-9 and J usage is TRBJ2-2; D not certain. V lost 10 bases and J lost 2, with 20 bases in between. Germline CDR1 is SEHNR and CDR2 is FQNEAQ (reference sequence). This CDR3 comprises 16 residues. Here the CDR3 reads CATQDILYRNTGELFF. CDR3 coding DNA: TGTGCCACCCAAGACATCTTATACCGAAACACCGGGGAGCTGTTTTTT.

The V call is TRBV6-1, the J call TRBJ1-5, with 7 bases fitting TRBD1. Germline CDR1 is MNHNS and CDR2 is SASEGT. Unmatched junction bases numbered 6, after V lost 3 bases and J lost 7 bases. The CDR3 is 14 residues long. The CDR3 sequence is CASSETGWDQPQHF. DNA for the CDR3: TGTGCCAGCAGTGAGACAGGGTGGGACCAGCCCCAGCATTTT.

This chain links TRBV27 with TRBJ1-2; possible D gene TRBD1, 6 bases. The CDR3 contains 14 residues. Germline CDR1 is MNHEY and CDR2 is SMNVEV (reference sequence). Trimming cost V 6 bases and J 2 bases, with 13 bases left between them. In nucleotides, the CDR3 is TGTGCCAGCAGCCGCACAGGGATGAACTATGGCTACACCTTC. Its protein product is CASSRTGMNYGYTF.

This clone has ten or more counts. The gene calls are TRBV18 and TRBJ2-3; D may be TRBD1 (6 bases). Germline CDR1 reads KGHSH; CDR2 reads LQKENI. The germline V and J ends were trimmed by 6 bases and 0 bases, with 13 bases remaining between them. The CDR3 sequence is 15 residues long. Here the CDR3 reads CASSEDRTSTDTQYF. CDR3 nucleotides: TGTGCCAGCTCGGAGGACAGAACTAGCACAGATACGCAGTATTTT.

This clone was observed a handful of times. The chain recombines TRBV5-1 with TRBJ1-1, with D possibly being TRBD1 (5 bases). The CDR3 is 16 amino acids. CDR1 is SGHRS, CDR2 YFSETQ, per germline. The V end was cut by 1 base, the J end by 8 bases, with 21 bases between. CDR3 protein: CASSLYRQGTRGEAFF. The CDR3 nucleotides are TGCGCCAGCAGCTTGTATCGTCAGGGTACGCGGGGGGAAGCTTTCTTT.

A single count supports this clone. The rearrangement uses TRBV6-6 and TRBJ2-2, with a possible D match to TRBD2 (6 bases). Per the germline V gene, CDR1 is MNHNY and CDR2 is SVGAGI (reference sequence). The CDR3 runs to 16 residues. Trimming shortened V by 1 base and J by 5 bases, and 14 bases separated the two germline ends. CDR3 bases: TGTGCCAGCAGTTACTTTAACTATGGGGGGACCGGGGAGCTGTTTTTT. Translating it yields CASSYFNYGGTGELFF.